This T cell receptor (beta chain) was profiled in a study of blood T cell repertoires in COVID-19 (dated by TCRdb to the early 2020s). For context, the study as a whole: Samples covering the acute and convalescent phases of COVID-19 were provided by collaborators in the United States, Italy and Spain. Where available, HLA class I and class II types were taken from metadata supplied by the sample provider and were not determined by assay-based typing. Samples came from the ongoing ImmuneRACE study (first 160 participants) plus 1,254 subjects from 6 global collaborators. The prospective study material was composed of cDNA or gDNA derived from T cells, B-cell-depleted T cells, or PBMCs. Deeply sampled blood TCRbeta repertoires from subjects exposed to, actively infected with, or recovered from COVID-19 were included in the dataset. The repertoires were made available in a free public database intended to serve as a resource for research on the immune response to SARS-CoV-2. Nearly every sample came with metadata listing a de-identified subject ID, COVID-19 status, age in years and sex. The paper's findings and limits, for the study overall: How much clinical and demographic metadata was included differed by source and by participant, and the metadata was provided uncurated.

For this clone: Its antigen remains undetermined. Per-base qualities were not stored, and no clone one base away is much larger.

Samples from volunteer blood donors who had recovered from COVID-19 were contributed by a second Seattle source. Whole blood was collected in K2EDTA tubes by collaborating institutions according to the institutions' own protocols. Collaborator samples were shipped for TCRbeta analysis as frozen whole blood, isolated PBMCs, or DNA extracted from either sample type. Trimming removed 2 bases from V and 0 bases from J, leaving 8 bases between the germline ends. The CDR3 has 14 amino acids, counting the end cysteine and phenylalanine. The DNA shown is the 42-base CDR3, in frame from base 1. For CDR1 and CDR2, the germline V gene lists SGHTA and FQGNSA. TCRbeta CDR3 regions were amplified from genomic DNA by means of the immunoSEQ Assay, a bias-controlled multiplex PCR. Per the authors' processing: Nucleated cell counts per sample were estimated from amplification of reference gene primers within the assay. Sequence reads were collapsed and filtered to measure the absolute abundance of every unique TCRbeta CDR3 rearrangement. For each sample, productive Simpson clonality was calculated as the square root of Simpson's diversity index over productive rearrangements. This immuneACCESS table, as held by TCRdb, lists in-frame sequences with V and J called but not all clones. Of the missing ones, under half trace to an unresolved V gene in checked studies; the others have no known cause. The D gene and trimming were derived from the DNA, and the V and J assignments and clone size from that table. This sample has around 280,000 clones in its table, and around 85% of those were observed once. The ten largest clonotypes hold approximately 2% of the sample.

The chain uses TRBV7-2 and TRBJ2-7; TRBD1 could be the D gene, as 6 bases match. The sequence was collected from a woman aged 25 to 39 who had recovered from COVID-19. The specimen was peripheral blood. At the DNA level, the sequence is TGTGCCAGCAGCTTAACGGGACACTCCTACGAGCAGTACTTC. Its protein product is CASSLTGHSYEQYF.